This T cell receptor beta chain was profiled in a study of blood T cell repertoires in COVID-19 (dated by TCRdb to about 2020). For the study in its entirety: Collaborator samples came from the United States, Italy and Spain and covered acute and convalescent phases of COVID-19. The material from the prospective study consisted of cDNA or gDNA derived from T cells, B-cell-depleted T cells, or PBMCs. The dataset comprised deeply sampled blood TCRbeta repertoires from subjects exposed to, actively infected with, or recovered from COVID-19. The repertoires were made available in a free public database intended to serve as a resource for research on the immune response to SARS-CoV-2. Samples came from the ongoing ImmuneRACE study (first 160 participants) plus 1,254 subjects from 6 global collaborators. Sample metadata almost always included a de-identified subject ID, COVID-19 status, age in years and sex. Where HLA class I and class II types were available, the types were taken from metadata supplied by the sample provider, not from assay-based typing. Overall study results and their limits: The quantity of clinical and demographic metadata differed by source and by participant and was supplied without curation.

Participants in the prospective study were aged roughly 18 to 100 years, lived in about two dozen United States geographic areas, and enrolled through a virtual design. To assign participants to cohorts, the prospective study relied on clinical history that participants themselves reported in a screening survey and a study questionnaire. In the prospective study, whole blood, serum and a nasopharyngeal or oropharyngeal swab were collected from each participant by mobile phlebotomists. Additional blood draws and questionnaires over a roughly two-month period could optionally be provided by prospective study participants. Before DNA extraction, prospective study blood samples were shipped either frozen or at room temperature. TCRbeta CDR3 regions were amplified from genomic DNA using the immunoSEQ Assay, a bias-controlled multiplex PCR. In the original analysis: The number of nucleated cells in each sample was estimated from the amplification of reference gene primers within the assay. To quantify the absolute abundance of each unique TCRbeta CDR3 rearrangement, sequence reads were collapsed and filtered. For each sample, productive Simpson clonality was calculated as the square root of Simpson's diversity index over productive rearrangements. Drawn from immuneACCESS, this table holds only the in-frame rearrangements with V and J called that TCRdb kept. Clones are partly lost; checked studies trace under half to an unresolved V gene and leave the rest unexplained. Clone size and V and J calls were adopted from that table, with D and trimming inferred from the DNA. Counted in this sample were 130,000 to 150,000 clones; more than 75% of them appeared once. Together, the top ten hold 1% to 1.5% of the sample.

V and J lose 6 bases and 7 bases, and a span of 19 bases separates them. The CDR3 runs 16 amino acids, cysteine and phenylalanine included. Kept here is only the CDR3 DNA, which spans 48 bases and is read in frame from base 1. The germline V gene gives CDR1 as MDHEN and CDR2 as SYDVKM. Of note for this clone: Its antigen is still unknown. Per-base quality was not reported, and no clone a single base away is much larger than it.

The sequencing sample was made of PBMCs or T cells enriched from blood (not recorded which). Recombination linked TRBV28 to TRBJ1-6, and TRBD1 may be the D gene, going by 5 matching bases. The TCR sequence derives from a woman in her twenties or thirties with acute COVID-19. The CDR3 sequence is CASSRAGSWGNSPLHF. In nucleotides, the sequence is TGTGCCAGCAGCCGTGCAGGGTCTTGGGGAAATTCACCCCTCCACTTT.